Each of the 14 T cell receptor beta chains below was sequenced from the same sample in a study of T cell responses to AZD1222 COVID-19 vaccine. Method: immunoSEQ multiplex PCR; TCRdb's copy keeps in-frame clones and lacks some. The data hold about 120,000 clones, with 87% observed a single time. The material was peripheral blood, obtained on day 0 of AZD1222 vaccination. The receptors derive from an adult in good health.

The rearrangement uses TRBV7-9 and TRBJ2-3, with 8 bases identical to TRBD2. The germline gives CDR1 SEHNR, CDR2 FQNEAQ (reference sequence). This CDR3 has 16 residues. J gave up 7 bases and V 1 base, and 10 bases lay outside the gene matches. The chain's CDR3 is CASSLDVAGLGNTQYF. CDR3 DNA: TGTGCCAGCAGCTTAGATGTAGCGGGGCTTGGGAATACGCAGTATTTT.

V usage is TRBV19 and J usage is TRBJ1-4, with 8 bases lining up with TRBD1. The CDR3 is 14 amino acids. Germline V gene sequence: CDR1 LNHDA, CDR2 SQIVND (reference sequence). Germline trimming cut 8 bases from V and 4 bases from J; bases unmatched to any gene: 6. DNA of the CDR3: TGTGCCAGTTCTCGGACAGGGCTTAATGAAAAACTGTTTTTT. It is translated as CASSRTGLNEKLFF. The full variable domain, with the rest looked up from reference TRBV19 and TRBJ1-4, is DGGITQSPKYLFRKEGQNVTLSCEQNLNHDAMYWYRQDPGQGLRLIYYSQIVNDFQKGDIAEGYSVSREKKESFPLTVTSAQKNPTAFYLCASSRTGLNEKLFFGSGTQLSVL.

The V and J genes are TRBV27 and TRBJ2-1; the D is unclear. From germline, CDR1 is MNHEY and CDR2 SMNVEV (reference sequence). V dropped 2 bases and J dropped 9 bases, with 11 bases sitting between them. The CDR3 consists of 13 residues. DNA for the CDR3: TGTGCCAGCAGTTTAATGCGGTGGGGTGAGCAGTTCTTC. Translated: CASSLMRWGEQFF.

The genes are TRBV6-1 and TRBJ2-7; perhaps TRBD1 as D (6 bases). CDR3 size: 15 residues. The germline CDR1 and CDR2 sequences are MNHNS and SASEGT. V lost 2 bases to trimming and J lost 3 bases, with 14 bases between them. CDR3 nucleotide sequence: TGTGCCAGCAGTGAAAGGAACAGGGCCAACTACGAGCAGTACTTC. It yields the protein CASSERNRANYEQYF.

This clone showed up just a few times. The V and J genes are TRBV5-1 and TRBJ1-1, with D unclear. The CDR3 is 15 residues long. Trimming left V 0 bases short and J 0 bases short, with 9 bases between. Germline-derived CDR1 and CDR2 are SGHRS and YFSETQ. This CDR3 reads CASSLAAAMNTEAFF. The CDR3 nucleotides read TGCGCCAGCAGCTTGGCGGCGGCCATGAACACTGAAGCTTTCTTT.

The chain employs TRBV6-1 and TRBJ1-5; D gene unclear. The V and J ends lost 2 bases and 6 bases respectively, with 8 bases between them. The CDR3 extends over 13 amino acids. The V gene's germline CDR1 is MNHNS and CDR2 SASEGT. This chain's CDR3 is CASSEQAIQPQHF. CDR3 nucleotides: TGTGCCAGCAGTGAACAGGCGATTCAGCCCCAGCATTTT.

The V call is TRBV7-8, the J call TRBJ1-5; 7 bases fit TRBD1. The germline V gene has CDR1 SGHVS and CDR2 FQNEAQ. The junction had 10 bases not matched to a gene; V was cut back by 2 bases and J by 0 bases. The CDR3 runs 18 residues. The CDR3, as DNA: TGTGCCAGCAGCTTATCCAACCTCAGGGGGATTAGCAATCAGCCCCAGCATTTT. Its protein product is CASSLSNLRGISNQPQHF.

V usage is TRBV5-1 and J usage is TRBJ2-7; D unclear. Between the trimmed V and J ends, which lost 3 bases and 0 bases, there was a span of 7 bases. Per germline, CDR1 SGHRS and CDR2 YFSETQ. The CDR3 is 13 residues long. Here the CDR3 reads CASSSGYSYEQYF. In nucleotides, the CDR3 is TGCGCCAGCAGCTCCGGGTACTCCTACGAGCAGTACTTC.

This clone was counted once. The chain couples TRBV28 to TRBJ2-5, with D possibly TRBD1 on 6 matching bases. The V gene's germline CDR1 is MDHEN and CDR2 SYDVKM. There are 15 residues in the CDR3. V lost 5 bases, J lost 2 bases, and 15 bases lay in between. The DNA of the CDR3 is TGTGCCAGCAGTCGCCCCGGGACAACTCAAGAGACCCAGTACTTC. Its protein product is CASSRPGTTQETQYF. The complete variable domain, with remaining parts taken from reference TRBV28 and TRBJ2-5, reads DVKVTQSSRYLVKRTGEKVFLECVQDMDHENMFWYRQDPGLGLRLIYFSYDVKMKEKGDIPEGYSVSREKKERFSLILESASTNQTSMYLCASSRPGTTQETQYFGPGTRLLVL.

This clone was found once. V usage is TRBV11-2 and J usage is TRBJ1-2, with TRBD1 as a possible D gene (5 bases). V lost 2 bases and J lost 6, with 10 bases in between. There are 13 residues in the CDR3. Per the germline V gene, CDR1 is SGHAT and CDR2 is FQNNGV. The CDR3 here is CASSLSWGDGYTF. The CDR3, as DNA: TGTGCCAGCAGCTTAAGCTGGGGCGATGGCTACACCTTC.

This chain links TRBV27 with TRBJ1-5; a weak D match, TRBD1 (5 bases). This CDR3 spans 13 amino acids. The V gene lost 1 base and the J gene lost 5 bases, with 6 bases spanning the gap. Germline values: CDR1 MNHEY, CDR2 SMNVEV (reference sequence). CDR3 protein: CASSLWGDQPQHF. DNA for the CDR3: TGTGCCAGCAGTTTATGGGGGGATCAGCCCCAGCATTTT.

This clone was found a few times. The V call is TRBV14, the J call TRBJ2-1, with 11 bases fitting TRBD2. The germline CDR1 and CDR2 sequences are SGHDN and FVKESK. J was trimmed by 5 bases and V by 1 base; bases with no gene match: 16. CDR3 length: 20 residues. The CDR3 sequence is CASSQGPRGGRGLADNEQFF. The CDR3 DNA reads TGTGCCAGCAGCCAAGGCCCGCGGGGGGGGCGGGGACTAGCGGACAATGAGCAGTTCTTC.

The DNA for the CDR3 is TGTGCCAGCAGTGGGGGACTGAACTATGGCTACACCTTC. It is translated as CASSGGLNYGYTF. V gene TRBV2 combines with J gene TRBJ1-2; maybe TRBD1 (5 bases). Germline V CDR1 and CDR2: SNHLY, FYNNEI. The CDR3 runs to 13 residues. V lost 4 bases to trimming and J lost 2 bases, with 8 bases between them. The full variable domain, with the rest looked up from reference TRBV2 and TRBJ1-2, is EPEVTQTPSHQVTQMGQEVILRCVPISNHLYFYWYRQILGQKVEFLVSFYNNEISEKSEIFDDQFSVERPDGSNFTLKIRSTKLEDSAMYFCASSGGLNYGYTFGSGTRLTVV.

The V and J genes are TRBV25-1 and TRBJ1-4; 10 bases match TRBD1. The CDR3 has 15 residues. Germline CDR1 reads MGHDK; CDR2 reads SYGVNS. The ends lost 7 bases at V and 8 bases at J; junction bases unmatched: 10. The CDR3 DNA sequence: TGTGCCAGCAACATGTACGGGACAGGGGACGAAAAACTGTTTTTT. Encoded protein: CASNMYGTGDEKLFF. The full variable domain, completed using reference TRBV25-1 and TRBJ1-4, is EADIYQTPRYLVIGTGKKITLECSQTMGHDKMYWYQQDPGMELHLIHYSYGVNSTEKGDLSSESTVSRIRTEHFPLTLESARPSHTSQYLCASNMYGTGDEKLFFGSGTQLSVL.